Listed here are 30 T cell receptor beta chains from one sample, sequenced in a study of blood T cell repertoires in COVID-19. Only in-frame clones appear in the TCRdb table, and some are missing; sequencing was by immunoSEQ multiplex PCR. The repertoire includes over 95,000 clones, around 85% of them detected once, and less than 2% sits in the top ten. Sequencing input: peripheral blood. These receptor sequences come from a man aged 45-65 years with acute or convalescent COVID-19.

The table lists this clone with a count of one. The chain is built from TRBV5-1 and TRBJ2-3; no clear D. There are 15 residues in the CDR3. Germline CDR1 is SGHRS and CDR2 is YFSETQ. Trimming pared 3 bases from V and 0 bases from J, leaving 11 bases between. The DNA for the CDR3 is TGCGCCAGCAGCTCCTACAGATCTAGCACAGATACGCAGTATTTT. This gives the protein CASSSYRSSTDTQYF.

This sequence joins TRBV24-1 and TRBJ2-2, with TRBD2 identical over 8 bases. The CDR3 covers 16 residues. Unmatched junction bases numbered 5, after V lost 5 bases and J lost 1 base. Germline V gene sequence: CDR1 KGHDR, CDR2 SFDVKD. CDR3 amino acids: CATSGPGLGNTGELFF. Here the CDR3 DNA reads TGTGCCACCAGTGGCCCGGGACTAGGGAACACCGGGGAGCTGTTTTTT.

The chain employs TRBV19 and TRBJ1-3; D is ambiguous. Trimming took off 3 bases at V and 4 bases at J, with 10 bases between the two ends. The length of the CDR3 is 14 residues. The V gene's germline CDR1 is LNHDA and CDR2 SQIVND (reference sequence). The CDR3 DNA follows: TGTGCCAGTAGTATCTCTAATGCCGGAAACACCATATATTTT. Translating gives CASSISNAGNTIYF.

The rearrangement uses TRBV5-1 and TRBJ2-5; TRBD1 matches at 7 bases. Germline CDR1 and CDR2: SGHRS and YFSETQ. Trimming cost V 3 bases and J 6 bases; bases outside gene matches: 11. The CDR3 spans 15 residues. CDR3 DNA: TGCGCCAGCAGCTCCCAACCACAGGGGATGAAGACCCAGTACTTC. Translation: CASSSQPQGMKTQYF.

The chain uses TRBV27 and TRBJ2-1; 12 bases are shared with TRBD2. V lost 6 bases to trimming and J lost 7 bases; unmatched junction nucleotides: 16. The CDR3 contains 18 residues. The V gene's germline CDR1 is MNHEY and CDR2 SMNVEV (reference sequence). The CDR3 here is CASSYEALAGGPGNEQFF. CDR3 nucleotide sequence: TGTGCCAGCAGCTACGAAGCCCTAGCGGGGGGGCCGGGTAATGAGCAGTTCTTC.

For the CDR3, the DNA is TGTGCCAGCGGGGCGATTGAGCAGTTCTTC. It translates to CASGAIEQFF. The chain has TRBV12-3 or TRBV12-4 and TRBJ2-1; a weak D match, TRBD1 (5 bases). The CDR3 runs 10 residues. V lost 8 bases and J lost 9, with 8 bases in between.

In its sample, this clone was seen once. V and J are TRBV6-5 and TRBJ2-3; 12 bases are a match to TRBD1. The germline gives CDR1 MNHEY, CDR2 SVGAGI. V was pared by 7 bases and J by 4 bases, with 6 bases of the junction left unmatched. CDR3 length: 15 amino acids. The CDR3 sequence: CASTAGTGGADTQYF. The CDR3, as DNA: TGTGCCAGCACCGCAGGGACAGGGGGCGCAGATACGCAGTATTTT.

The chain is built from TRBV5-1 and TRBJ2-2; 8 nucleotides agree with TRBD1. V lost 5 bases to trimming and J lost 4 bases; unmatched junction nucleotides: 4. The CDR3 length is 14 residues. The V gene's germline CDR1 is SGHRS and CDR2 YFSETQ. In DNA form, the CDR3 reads TGCGCCAGCAGTACAGGGGGGAGCACCGGGGAGCTGTTTTTT. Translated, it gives CASSTGGSTGELFF.

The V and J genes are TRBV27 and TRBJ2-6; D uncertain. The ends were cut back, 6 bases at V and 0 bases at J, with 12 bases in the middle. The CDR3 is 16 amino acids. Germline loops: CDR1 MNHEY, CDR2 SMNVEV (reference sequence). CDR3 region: CASSRLQNSGANVLTF. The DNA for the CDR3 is TGTGCCAGCAGCCGATTACAGAACTCTGGGGCCAACGTCCTGACTTTC.

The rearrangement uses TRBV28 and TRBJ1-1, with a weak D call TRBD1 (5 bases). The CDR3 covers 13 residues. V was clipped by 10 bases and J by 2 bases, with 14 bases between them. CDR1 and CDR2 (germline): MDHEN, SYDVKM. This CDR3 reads CATQGDANTEAFF. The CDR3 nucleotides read TGTGCCACCCAAGGGGATGCAAACACTGAAGCTTTCTTT. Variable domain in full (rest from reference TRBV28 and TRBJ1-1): DVKVTQSSRYLVKRTGEKVFLECVQDMDHENMFWYRQDPGLGLRLIYFSYDVKMKEKGDIPEGYSVSREKKERFSLILESASTNQTSMYLCATQGDANTEAFFGQGTRLTVV.

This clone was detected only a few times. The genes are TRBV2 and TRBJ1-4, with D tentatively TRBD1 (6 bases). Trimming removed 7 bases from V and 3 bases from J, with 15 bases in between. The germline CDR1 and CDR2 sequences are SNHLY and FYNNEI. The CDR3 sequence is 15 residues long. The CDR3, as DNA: TGTGCCAGCAAAATTACCAGGGGTCCTAATGAAAAACTGTTTTTT. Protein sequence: CASKITRGPNEKLFF.

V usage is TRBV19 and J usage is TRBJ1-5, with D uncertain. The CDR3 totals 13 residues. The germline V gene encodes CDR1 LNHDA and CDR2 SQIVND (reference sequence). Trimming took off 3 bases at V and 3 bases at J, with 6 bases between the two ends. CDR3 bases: TGTGCCAGTAGTATGGCGGCCAATCAGCCCCAGCATTTT. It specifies CASSMAANQPQHF.

The CDR3 loop is CASSESPVSTDTQYF. CDR3 coding DNA: TGCGCCAGCAGTGAGTCTCCGGTTAGCACAGATACGCAGTATTTT. The V and J genes are TRBV10-2 and TRBJ2-3; D is unclear. This CDR3 comprises 15 residues. The V and J ends lost 0 bases and 0 bases respectively, with 7 bases between them. From germline, CDR1 is WSHSY and CDR2 SAAADI.

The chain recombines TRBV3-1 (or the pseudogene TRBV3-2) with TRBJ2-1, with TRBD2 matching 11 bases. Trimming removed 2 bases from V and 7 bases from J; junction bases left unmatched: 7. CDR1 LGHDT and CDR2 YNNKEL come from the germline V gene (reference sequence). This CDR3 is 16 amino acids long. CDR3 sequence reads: CASSQLLAGGANEQFF. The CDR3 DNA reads TGTGCCAGCAGCCAACTTTTAGCGGGGGGGGCTAATGAGCAGTTCTTC.

CDR3 in amino acids: CASTPFGSGANVLTF. DNA for the CDR3: TGTGCCAGTACCCCCTTCGGCTCTGGGGCCAACGTCCTGACTTTC. The V gene is TRBV19, the J gene TRBJ2-6; no clear D gene. The CDR3 totals 15 residues. Deletions cut 7 bases from V and 0 bases from J, with 10 bases between. Germline V gene data show CDR1 as LNHDA and CDR2 as SQIVND (reference sequence).

The chain's CDR3 is CASSLNGDTYEQYF. The CDR3 DNA reads as TGTGCCAGCAGTTTAAACGGTGACACCTACGAGCAGTACTTC. V is TRBV27 and J is TRBJ2-7; no clear D gene. This CDR3 is 14 amino acids long. Germline V gives CDR1 MNHEY, CDR2 SMNVEV (reference sequence). Trimming removed 2 bases at V and 2 bases at J, with 10 bases between.

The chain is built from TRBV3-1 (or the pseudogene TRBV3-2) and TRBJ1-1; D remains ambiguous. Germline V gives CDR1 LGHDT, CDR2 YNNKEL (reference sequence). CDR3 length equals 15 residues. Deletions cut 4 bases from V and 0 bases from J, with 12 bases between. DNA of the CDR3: TGTGCCAGCAGCCCTCGAGGCAACGTGAACACTGAAGCTTTCTTT. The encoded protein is CASSPRGNVNTEAFF.

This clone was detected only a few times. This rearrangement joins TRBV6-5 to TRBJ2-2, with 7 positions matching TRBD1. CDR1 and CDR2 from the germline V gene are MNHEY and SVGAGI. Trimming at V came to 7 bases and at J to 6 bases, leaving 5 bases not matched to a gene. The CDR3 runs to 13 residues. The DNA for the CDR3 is TGTGCCAGCACCGGACAGGACGCCGGGGAGCTGTTTTTT. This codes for CASTGQDAGELFF.

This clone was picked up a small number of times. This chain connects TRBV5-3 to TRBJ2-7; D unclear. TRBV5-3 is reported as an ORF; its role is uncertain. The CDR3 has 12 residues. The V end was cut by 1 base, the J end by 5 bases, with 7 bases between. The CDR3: CARSLCENEQYV. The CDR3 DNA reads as TGTGCCAGAAGCTTGTGCGAGAACGAGCAGTACGTC.

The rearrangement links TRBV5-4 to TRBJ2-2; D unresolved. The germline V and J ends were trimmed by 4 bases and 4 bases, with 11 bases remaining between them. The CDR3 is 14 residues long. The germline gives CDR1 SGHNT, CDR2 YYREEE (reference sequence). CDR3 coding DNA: TGTGCCAGCAGCCGCGGCGTCGGCACCGGGGAGCTGTTTTTT. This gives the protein CASSRGVGTGELFF.

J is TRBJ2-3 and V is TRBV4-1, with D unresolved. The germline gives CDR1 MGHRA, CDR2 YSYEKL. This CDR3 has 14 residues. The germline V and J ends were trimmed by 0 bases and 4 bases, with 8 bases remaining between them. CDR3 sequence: CASSQEAPPDTQYF. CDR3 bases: TGCGCCAGCAGCCAAGAAGCCCCGCCAGATACGCAGTATTTT.

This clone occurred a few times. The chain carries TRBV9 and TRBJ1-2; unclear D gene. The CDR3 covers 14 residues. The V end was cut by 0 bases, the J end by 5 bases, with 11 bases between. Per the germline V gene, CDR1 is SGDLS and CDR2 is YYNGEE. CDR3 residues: CASSVDSPRYGYTF. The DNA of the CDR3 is TGTGCCAGCAGCGTAGACAGCCCAAGATATGGCTACACCTTC.

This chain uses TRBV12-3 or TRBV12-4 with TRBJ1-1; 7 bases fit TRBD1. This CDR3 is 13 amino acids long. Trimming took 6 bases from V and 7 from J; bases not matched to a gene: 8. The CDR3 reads CASRPGTVVEAFF. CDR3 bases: TGTGCCAGCAGGCCCGGGACAGTTGTTGAAGCTTTCTTT.

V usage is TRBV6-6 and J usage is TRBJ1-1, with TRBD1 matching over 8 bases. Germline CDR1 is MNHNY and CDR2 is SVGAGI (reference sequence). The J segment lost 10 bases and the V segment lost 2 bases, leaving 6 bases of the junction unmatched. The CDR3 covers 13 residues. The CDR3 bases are TGTGCCAGCAGTTACGCACCTACAGGGGGAGCTTTCTTT. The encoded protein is CASSYAPTGGAFF.

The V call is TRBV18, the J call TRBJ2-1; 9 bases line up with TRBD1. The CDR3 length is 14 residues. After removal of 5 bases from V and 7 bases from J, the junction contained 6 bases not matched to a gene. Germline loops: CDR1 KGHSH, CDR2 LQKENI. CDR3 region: CASSRDRVGNEQFF. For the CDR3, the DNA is TGTGCCAGCTCAAGGGACAGGGTGGGAAATGAGCAGTTCTTC.

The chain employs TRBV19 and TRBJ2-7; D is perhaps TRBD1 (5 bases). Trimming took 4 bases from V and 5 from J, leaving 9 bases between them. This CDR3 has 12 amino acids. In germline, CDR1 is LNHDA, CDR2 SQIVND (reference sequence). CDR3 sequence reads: CASSSRVNEQYF. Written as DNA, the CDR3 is TGTGCCAGTAGTAGCAGGGTGAACGAGCAGTACTTC.

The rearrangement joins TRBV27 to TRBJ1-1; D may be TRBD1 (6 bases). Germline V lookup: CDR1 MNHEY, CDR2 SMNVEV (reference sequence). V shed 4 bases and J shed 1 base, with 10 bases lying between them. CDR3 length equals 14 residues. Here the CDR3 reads CASSSRQANTEAFF. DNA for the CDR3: TGTGCCAGCAGTTCCCGACAGGCGAACACTGAAGCTTTCTTT.

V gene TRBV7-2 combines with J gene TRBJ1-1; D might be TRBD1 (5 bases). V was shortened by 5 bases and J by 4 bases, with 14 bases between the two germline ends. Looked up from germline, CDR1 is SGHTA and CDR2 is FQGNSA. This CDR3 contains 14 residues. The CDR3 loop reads CASSPWGVGTEAFF. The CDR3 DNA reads TGTGCCAGCAGCCCATGGGGGGTCGGCACTGAAGCTTTCTTT. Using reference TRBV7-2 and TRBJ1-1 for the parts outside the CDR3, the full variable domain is GAGVSQSPSNKVTEKGKDVELRCDPISGHTALYWYRQSLGQGLEFLIYFQGNSAPDKSGLPSDRFSAERTGGSVSTLTIQRTQQEDSAVYLCASSPWGVGTEAFFGQGTRLTVV.

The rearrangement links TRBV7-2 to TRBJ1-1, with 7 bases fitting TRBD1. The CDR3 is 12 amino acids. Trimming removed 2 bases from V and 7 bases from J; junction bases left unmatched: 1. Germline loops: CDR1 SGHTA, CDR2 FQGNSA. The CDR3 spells CASSLRGLEAFF. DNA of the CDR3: TGTGCCAGCAGCTTAAGGGGGCTTGAAGCTTTCTTT.

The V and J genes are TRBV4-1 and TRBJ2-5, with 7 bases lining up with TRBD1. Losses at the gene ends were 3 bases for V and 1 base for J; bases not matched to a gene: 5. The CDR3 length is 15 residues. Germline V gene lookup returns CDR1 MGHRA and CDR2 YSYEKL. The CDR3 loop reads CASSQTGLTQETQYF. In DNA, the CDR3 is TGCGCCAGCAGCCAGACAGGGTTAACCCAAGAGACCCAGTACTTC.